The 25 T cell receptor beta chains listed next were all sequenced from one sample in a study of cytomegalovirus exposure and HLA in healthy donors. Sequenced by immunoSEQ multiplex PCR; TCRdb stores in-frame clones only, minus some. The sample includes a few hundred thousand clones, roughly 84% of them seen just once. Sequenced input: PBMCs. The receptors originated from a woman aged 25-40 years in good health and CMV-seropositive.

CDR3 amino acids: CAWSGSGGETQYF. DNA for the CDR3: TGTGCCTGGAGCGGTAGCGGAGGGGAGACCCAGTACTTC. This chain links TRBV30 with TRBJ2-5; TRBD2 might be the D (6 bases). Between the trimmed V and J ends, which lost 3 bases and 5 bases, there was a span of 13 bases. The germline CDR1 and CDR2 sequences are GTSNPN and SVGIG (reference sequence). CDR3 length: 13 residues.

V and J are TRBV7-9 and TRBJ2-3; D call uncertain. The V end was cut by 6 bases, the J end by 0 bases, with 7 bases between. Germline V gene data show CDR1 as SEHNR and CDR2 as FQNEAQ (reference sequence). The CDR3 length is 13 residues. The DNA for the CDR3 is TGTGCCAGCAGGGACCGGAGCACAGATACGCAGTATTTT. Translation gives CASRDRSTDTQYF.

V and J are TRBV4-1 and TRBJ2-5; D is ambiguous. V was shortened by 1 base and J by 5 bases, with 8 bases between the two germline ends. The CDR3 has 13 amino acids. Germline CDR1 MGHRA, CDR2 YSYEKL. The CDR3 reads CASSQGIGETQYF. The DNA of the CDR3 is TGCGCCAGCAGCCAAGGGATTGGGGAGACCCAGTACTTC.

The chain recombines TRBV5-1 with TRBJ2-1; TRBD1 is a possible D gene (5 bases). The CDR3 is 15 residues long. Trimming left V 8 bases short and J 3 bases short, with 18 bases between. Germline CDR1 SGHRS, CDR2 YFSETQ. The CDR3 loop is CASSKLTALYNEQFF. The CDR3 region has the DNA TGCGCCAGTTCCAAATTGACAGCTCTCTACAATGAGCAGTTCTTC. Supplemented by reference TRBV5-1 and TRBJ2-1, the full variable domain reads KAGVTQTPRYLIKTRGQQVTLSCSPISGHRSVSWYQQTPGQGLQFLFEYFSETQRNKGNFPGRFSGRQFSNSRSEMNVSTLELGDSALYLCASSKLTALYNEQFFGPGTRLTVL.

In the case of this clone: At one end, the junction sequence differs from germline, possibly due to a read error. The J gene is TRBJ2-5, the V gene TRBV7-7; D is tentatively TRBD1 or TRBD2 (5 bases each). From germline, CDR1 is SSHAT and CDR2 FNYEAQ (reference sequence). This CDR3 comprises 15 residues. The CDR3: CASSSAGGWGETQYF. The CDR3 coding sequence is TGTGCTAGCAGCTCGGCTGGGGGATGGGGAGAGACCCAGTACTTC.

The V and J genes are TRBV9 and TRBJ1-3; maybe TRBD1 (6 bases). The CDR3 has 15 residues. Between the trimmed V and J ends, which lost 0 bases and 8 bases, there was a span of 15 bases. Germline assignment: CDR1 SGDLS and CDR2 YYNGEE. The CDR3 sequence: CASSVDIGGPDTIYF. CDR3 sequence (DNA): TGTGCCAGCAGCGTAGATATAGGGGGACCGGACACCATATATTTT.

This clone was seen just once. This chain links TRBV5-1 with TRBJ2-1, with TRBD2 matching 8 bases. This CDR3 comprises 13 residues. Looked up from germline, CDR1 is SGHRS and CDR2 is YFSETQ. Trimming removed 9 bases from V and 5 bases from J; junction bases left unmatched: 7. The CDR3 sequence is CATRLANNNEQFF. CDR3 in DNA: TGCGCCACCCGACTAGCGAACAACAATGAGCAGTTCTTC.

A few counts support this clone. V usage is TRBV10-3 and J usage is TRBJ1-5; unclear D gene. This CDR3 is 17 amino acids long. Germline CDR1 and CDR2: ENHRY and SYGVKD. V was pared by 10 bases and J by 0 bases, with 22 bases between. CDR3 sequence reads: CATSNGNRFYSNQPQHF. The CDR3, as DNA: TGTGCCACCTCGAACGGGAACCGATTCTATAGCAATCAGCCCCAGCATTTT.

This chain joins TRBV5-4 and TRBJ1-1; 7 bases are shared with TRBD1. Germline assignment: CDR1 SGHNT and CDR2 YYREEE (reference sequence). Trimming cost V 4 bases and J 6 bases; bases outside gene matches: 9. The CDR3 contains 14 residues. In nucleotides, the CDR3 is TGTGCCAGCAGCCATACGACAGGGACGGCTGAAGCTTTCTTT. Translated: CASSHTTGTAEAFF.

The chain links TRBV27 to TRBJ1-2, with TRBD1 matching over 9 bases. Trimming removed 5 bases from V and 4 bases from J; junction bases left unmatched: 14. Per the germline V gene, CDR1 is MNHEY and CDR2 is SMNVEV (reference sequence). This CDR3 spans 17 amino acids. DNA for the CDR3: TGTGCCAGCAGTCCCCGTCCCGGGACAGGGATGTCCTATGGCTACACCTTC. Amino acid sequence: CASSPRPGTGMSYGYTF.

The chain carries TRBV5-1 and TRBJ2-6; D may be TRBD1 (5 bases). Germline CDR1 SGHRS, CDR2 YFSETQ. Deletions cut 3 bases from V and 0 bases from J, with 10 bases between. CDR3 size: 16 residues. In nucleotides, the CDR3 is TGCGCCAGCAGCTCCTACAGGAGCTCTGGGGCCAACGTCCTGACTTTC. Protein: CASSSYRSSGANVLTF.

V is TRBV30 and J is TRBJ2-7; the match to TRBD1 covers 9 bases. The germline gives CDR1 GTSNPN, CDR2 SVGIG (reference sequence). The V segment lost 3 bases and the J segment 4 bases; nucleotides outside the gene matches: 4. This CDR3 comprises 13 residues. The CDR3, as DNA: TGTGCCTGGAGGGGACAGGGTTCGTACGAGCAGTACTTC. As protein: CAWRGQGSYEQYF.

The chain uses TRBV20-1 and TRBJ1-1; no clear D. The germline V gene encodes CDR1 DFQATT and CDR2 SNEGSKA (reference sequence). V lost 3 bases, J lost 5 bases, and 4 bases lay in between. The CDR3 extends over 10 amino acids. The CDR3 DNA follows: TGCAGTGCTAGTCAGACTGAAGCTTTCTTT. Its protein product is CSASQTEAFF.

This chain connects TRBV6-1 to TRBJ1-2; a possible D gene is TRBD1 (6 bases). V dropped 4 bases and J dropped 8 bases, with 8 bases sitting between them. The CDR3 has 11 amino acids. Per germline, CDR1 MNHNS and CDR2 SASEGT. Here the CDR3 reads CASSARGGYTF. The CDR3 DNA reads as TGTGCCAGCAGTGCCAGGGGCGGCTACACCTTC.

This sequence joins TRBV15 and TRBJ1-1, with D perhaps TRBD1 (5 bases). This CDR3 has 12 amino acids. In germline, CDR1 is LNHNV, CDR2 YYDKDF (reference sequence). The V and J ends lost 3 bases and 7 bases respectively, with 9 bases between them. The CDR3 region is CATSRGRDEAFF. The CDR3 DNA sequence: TGTGCCACCAGCAGGGGACGGGATGAAGCTTTCTTT.

The chain joins TRBV9 to TRBJ2-2, with D uncertain. CDR1 and CDR2 from the germline V gene are SGDLS and YYNGEE. The CDR3 covers 15 residues. The V end was cut by 0 bases, the J end by 3 bases, with 9 bases between. CDR3 in amino acids: CASSVDGGHTGELFF. CDR3 DNA sequence: TGTGCCAGCAGCGTAGATGGCGGACACACCGGGGAGCTGTTTTTT. Variable domain in full (rest from reference TRBV9 and TRBJ2-2): DSGVTQTPKHLITATGQRVTLRCSPRSGDLSVYWYQQSLDQGLQFLIQYYNGEERAKGNILERFSAQQFPDLHSELNLSSLELGDSALYFCASSVDGGHTGELFFGEGSRLTVL.

This chain links TRBV23-1 with TRBJ2-7, with D possibly matching TRBD1 (6 bases). TRBV23-1 is treated as an ORF (open reading frame) with a function not yet certain. The CDR3 runs 17 residues. V lost 4 bases to trimming and J lost 2 bases, with 21 bases between them. The CDR3 DNA follows: TGCGCCAGCAGTCCCCTACGGGCAGGGGAGAGACCCTACGAGCAGTACTTC. Its protein is CASSPLRAGERPYEQYF.

This rearrangement joins TRBV30 to TRBJ2-2; TRBD2 matches at 7 bases. The CDR3 loop spans 16 amino acids. J lost 4 bases, V lost 3 bases, and 11 bases had no gene match. Germline CDR1 is GTSNPN and CDR2 is SVGIG (reference sequence). CDR3 nucleotides: TGTGCCTGGAGCGCGCTGGGACTAACCGTCACCGGGGAGCTGTTTTTT. Its protein is CAWSALGLTVTGELFF.

The V and J genes are TRBV6-5 and TRBJ2-7, with 12 bases matching TRBD2. V was clipped by 2 bases and J by 4 bases; unmatched bases: 3. CDR3 size: 15 residues. CDR1 is MNHEY and CDR2 is SVGAGI in the germline V gene. CDR3 DNA: TGTGCCAGCAGTTACCTAGCGGGAGGGCCGTACGAGCAGTACTTC. Protein: CASSYLAGGPYEQYF.

V usage is TRBV29-1 and J usage is TRBJ1-2; a possible D gene is TRBD1 (5 bases). The CDR3 is 14 amino acids. V was trimmed by 5 bases and J by 3 bases, leaving 16 bases between them. Germline V gene data show CDR1 as SQVTM and CDR2 as ANQGSEA. This CDR3 is CSVMLGTADYGYTF. In DNA, the CDR3 is TGCAGCGTTATGCTCGGGACTGCTGACTATGGCTACACCTTC.

In regard to this clone: Other nucleotide sequences in the sample specify the same CDR3. The chain is built from TRBV6-1 and TRBJ2-7, with 8 nucleotides matching TRBD2. Germline V lookup: CDR1 MNHNS, CDR2 SASEGT. The CDR3 consists of 15 residues. Trimming removed 2 bases from V and 1 base from J; junction bases left unmatched: 4. CDR3 nucleotide sequence: TGTGCCAGCAGTGAATTAGCGGGGTCGTCCTACGAGCAGTACTTC. The encoded protein is CASSELAGSSYEQYF.

V and J are TRBV7-9 and TRBJ1-1; TRBD1 aligns across 8 bases. The CDR3 contains 11 residues. The J segment lost 10 bases and the V segment lost 5 bases, leaving 3 bases of the junction unmatched. Germline CDR1 SEHNR, CDR2 FQNEAQ (reference sequence). CDR3 in DNA: TGTGCCAGCAGCCCGGGACAGGCAGCTTTCTTT. It yields the protein CASSPGQAAFF.

The rearrangement joins TRBV19 to TRBJ2-7; D is unresolved. Germline CDR1 is LNHDA and CDR2 is SQIVND (reference sequence). Trimming took off 6 bases at V and 3 bases at J, with 6 bases between the two ends. The CDR3 contains 11 residues. For the CDR3, the DNA is TGTGCCAGTAGGGGTGGCTACGAGCAGTACTTC. Translating gives CASRGGYEQYF.

The rearrangement uses TRBV5-5 and TRBJ1-2; D is ambiguous. Germline V lookup: CDR1 SGHKS, CDR2 YYEKEE (reference sequence). The CDR3 sequence is 15 residues long. Trimming shortened V by 0 bases and J by 0 bases, and 9 bases separated the two germline ends. The CDR3 here is CASSLDGVPNYGYTF. The CDR3 DNA reads as TGTGCCAGCAGCTTGGACGGCGTCCCTAACTATGGCTACACCTTC.

The V gene is TRBV5-1, the J gene TRBJ2-1, with 7 bases lining up with TRBD2. This CDR3 contains 16 residues. The germline V gene encodes CDR1 SGHRS and CDR2 YFSETQ. V gave up 0 bases and J gave up 7 bases; unmatched junction bases: 10. DNA of the CDR3: TGCGCCAGCAGCTTGGCCCCTAGCGGAACCTTTAATGAGCAGTTCTTC. Residues: CASSLAPSGTFNEQFF. The full variable domain, its missing parts supplied by reference TRBV5-1 and TRBJ2-1, is KAGVTQTPRYLIKTRGQQVTLSCSPISGHRSVSWYQQTPGQGLQFLFEYFSETQRNKGNFPGRFSGRQFSNSRSEMNVSTLELGDSALYLCASSLAPSGTFNEQFFGPGTRLTVL.